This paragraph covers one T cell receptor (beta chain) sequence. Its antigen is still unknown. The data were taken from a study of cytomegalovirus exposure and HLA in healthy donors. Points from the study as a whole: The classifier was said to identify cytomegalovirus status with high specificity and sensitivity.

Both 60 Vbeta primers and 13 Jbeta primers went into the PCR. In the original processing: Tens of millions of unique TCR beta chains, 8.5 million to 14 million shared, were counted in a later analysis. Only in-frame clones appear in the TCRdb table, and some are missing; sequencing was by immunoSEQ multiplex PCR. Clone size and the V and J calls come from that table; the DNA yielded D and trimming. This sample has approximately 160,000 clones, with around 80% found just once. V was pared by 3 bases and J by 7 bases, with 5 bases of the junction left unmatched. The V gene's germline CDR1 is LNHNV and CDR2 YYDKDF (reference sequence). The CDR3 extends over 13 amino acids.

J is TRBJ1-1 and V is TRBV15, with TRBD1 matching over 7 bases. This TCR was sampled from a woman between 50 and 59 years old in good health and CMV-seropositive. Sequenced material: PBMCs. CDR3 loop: CATSSTGVGEAFF. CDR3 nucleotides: TGTGCCACCAGCAGTACAGGGGTCGGTGAAGCTTTCTTT.